This T cell receptor (beta chain) was identified in a study of cytotoxic CD8 clonotypes in ibrutinib-treated CLL. The length of the CDR3 is 17 residues. Losses at the gene ends were 1 base for V and 3 bases for J; bases not matched to a gene: 6. Germline lookup yields CDR1 SGHDN and CDR2 FVKESK. Repertoires were generated with immunoSEQ multiplex PCR, while TCRdb's copy carries only in-frame clones and drops some. The data show more than 110,000 clones, 80% seen once. This sequence originates from a human donor with chronic lymphocytic leukemia. V and J are TRBV14 and TRBJ2-1; 10 nucleotides align to TRBD2. This sample comprised PBMCs, obtained after 36 months of ibrutinib treatment. The CDR3 here is CASSQVRQRGGYNEQFF. The CDR3 DNA is TGTGCCAGCAGCCAAGTCCGGCAGCGGGGGGGCTACAATGAGCAGTTCTTC.